These 10 T cell receptor beta chains came from one sample sequenced in a study of CD8 T cells in ankylosing spondylitis. MiXCR was run by TCRdb on the 5' RACE reads, yielding one entry per CDR3 protein. The sample records 200,000 to 250,000 distinct CDR3 sequences, around a quarter being singletons. Source material: blood, either unsorted or a sorted T cell fraction (not recorded which). These receptors originate from a male donor with ankylosing spondylitis or in good health (not recorded which).

This clonotype was detected ten times or more. The chain carries TRBV5-1 and TRBJ2-5; unclear D gene. The CDR3 is 11 residues long. The germline V gene has CDR1 SGHRS and CDR2 YFSETQ. The V gene lost 5 bases and the J gene lost 3 bases, with 5 bases spanning the gap. CDR3 region: CASRQEETQYF. DNA of the CDR3: TGCGCCAGCAGGCAGGAAGAGACCCAGTACTTC.

This clonotype has a count of ten or more. The chain has TRBV20-1 and TRBJ2-1; D unclear. Germline V gene sequence: CDR1 DFQATT, CDR2 SNEGSKA (reference sequence). The CDR3 consists of 13 residues. V gave up 3 bases and J gave up 5 bases, with 11 bases separating them. The CDR3 spells CSASYEMDNEQFF. The CDR3 nucleotides read TGCAGTGCTAGTTACGAAATGGACAATGAGCAGTTCTTC.

This clonotype turned up a few times. This chain uses TRBV5-1 with TRBJ2-6; D is tentatively TRBD1 or TRBD2 (5 bases each). V lost 0 bases to trimming and J lost 2 bases, with 9 bases between them. CDR3 length: 16 residues. CDR1 SGHRS and CDR2 YFSETQ come from the germline V gene. The CDR3 DNA sequence: TGCGCCAGCAGCTTGGCGCAGGGACCTGGGGCCAACGTCCTGACTTTC. Translating it yields CASSLAQGPGANVLTF.

Only a few counts were recorded for this clonotype. The chain couples TRBV5-1 to TRBJ2-6; D gene ambiguous. The CDR3 totals 15 residues. V lost 4 bases to trimming and J lost 0 bases, with 8 bases between them. Germline CDR1 and CDR2: SGHRS and YFSETQ. The CDR3: CASSLRDSGANVLTF. As DNA, the CDR3 is TGCGCCAGCAGCCTCAGAGACTCTGGGGCCAACGTCCTGACTTTC.

This clonotype has ten or more counts. The chain employs TRBV20-1 and TRBJ1-1; the D is unclear. Looked up from germline, CDR1 is DFQATT and CDR2 is SNEGSKA (reference sequence). Trimming removed 3 bases at V and 1 base at J, with 9 bases between. There are 13 residues in the CDR3. In DNA form, the CDR3 reads TGCAGTGCTAGCTCGGGTCCGAACACTGAAGCTTTCTTT. It translates to CSASSGPNTEAFF.

This clonotype was seen many times. The chain is built from TRBV29-1 and TRBJ2-7; 11 nucleotides agree with TRBD1. The CDR3 extends over 14 amino acids. The ends lost 4 bases at V and 4 bases at J; junction bases unmatched: 6. From germline, CDR1 is SQVTM and CDR2 ANQGSEA. The CDR3 protein is CSVASGTGGYEQYF. DNA for the CDR3: TGCAGCGTTGCTTCCGGGACAGGGGGGTACGAGCAGTACTTC.

This clonotype was observed a few times. The rearrangement joins TRBV20-1 to TRBJ2-3, with TRBD2 identical over 13 bases. The CDR3 is 14 amino acids. Germline values: CDR1 DFQATT, CDR2 SNEGSKA (reference sequence). V gave up 8 bases and J gave up 4 bases; unmatched junction bases: 6. In DNA, the CDR3 is TGCAGTACGACTAGCGGGAGGATAGCAGATACGCAGTATTTT. Translation gives CSTTSGRIADTQYF.

The gene calls are TRBV7-2 and TRBJ2-7; 8 positions match TRBD2. V shed 4 bases and J 4 bases; nucleotides not matched to a gene: 9. Germline CDR1 is SGHTA and CDR2 is FQGNSA. The CDR3 sequence is 15 residues long. CDR3 sequence (DNA): TGTGCCAGCAGCTCGAATAGCGGGATGTGGTACGAGCAGTACTTC. Residues: CASSSNSGMWYEQYF.

This chain uses TRBV5-1 with TRBJ2-1, with TRBD2 matching 9 bases. The CDR3 spans 18 residues. The trim removed 4 bases at V and 8 bases at J, leaving 19 bases unmatched. From germline, CDR1 is SGHRS and CDR2 YFSETQ. The CDR3 DNA reads as TGCGCCAGCAGCAAAGCGGTCCAACTCGGCGGGAGGGCCGATGAGCAGTTCTTC. Residues: CASSKAVQLGGRADEQFF.

The chain couples TRBV29-1 to TRBJ1-1; the D gene is possibly TRBD1 (6 bases). Trimming took 7 bases from V and 4 from J, leaving 10 bases between them. CDR1 and CDR2 from the germline V gene are SQVTM and ANQGSEA. This CDR3 is 11 amino acids long. The CDR3 protein is CSGLQGTEAFF. The DNA of the CDR3 is TGCAGCGGCTTACAGGGCACTGAAGCTTTCTTT. Variable domain in full (rest from reference TRBV29-1 and TRBJ1-1): SAVISQKPSRDICQRGTSLTIQCQVDSQVTMMFWYRQQPGQSLTLIATANQGSEATYESGFVIDKFPISRPNLTFSTLTVSNMSPEDSSIYLCSGLQGTEAFFGQGTRLTVV.